This TCR beta chain is from a study of glioma-infiltrating T cells after dendritic cell vaccination. CDR1 is GTSNPN and CDR2 is SVGIG in the germline V gene (reference sequence). The CDR3 totals 12 residues. Trimming took 0 bases from V and 14 from J, leaving 16 bases between them. Time point denoted: after dendritic cell vaccination, including at tumor progression/relapse. The data were produced by immunoSEQ multiplex PCR, yet TCRdb's version contains in-frame clones alone and is incomplete. The sample contains fewer than 75,000 clones, over 65% of which appear only once. The receptor's source is a human donor with glioblastoma. The chain recombines TRBV30 with TRBJ2-5, with D hard to call. Specimen: blood, collected after dendritic cell vaccination. The CDR3 is CAWSVSSEIPYF. DNA for the CDR3: TGTGCCTGGAGTGTATCGTCAGAAATACCCTACTTC.